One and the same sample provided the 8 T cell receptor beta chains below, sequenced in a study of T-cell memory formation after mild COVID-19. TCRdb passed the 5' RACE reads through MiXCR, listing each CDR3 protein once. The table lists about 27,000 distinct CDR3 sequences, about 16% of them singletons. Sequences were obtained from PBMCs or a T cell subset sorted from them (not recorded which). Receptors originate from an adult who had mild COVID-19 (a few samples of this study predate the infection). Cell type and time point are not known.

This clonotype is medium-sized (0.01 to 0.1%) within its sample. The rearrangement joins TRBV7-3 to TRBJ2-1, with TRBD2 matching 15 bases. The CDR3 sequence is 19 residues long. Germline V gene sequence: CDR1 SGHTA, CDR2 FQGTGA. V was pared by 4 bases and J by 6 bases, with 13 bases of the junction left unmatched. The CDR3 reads CASSSPGGLGLAGGNEQFF. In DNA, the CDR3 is TGTGCCAGCAGCTCACCCGGCGGCCTGGGACTAGCGGGAGGCAATGAGCAGTTCTTC.

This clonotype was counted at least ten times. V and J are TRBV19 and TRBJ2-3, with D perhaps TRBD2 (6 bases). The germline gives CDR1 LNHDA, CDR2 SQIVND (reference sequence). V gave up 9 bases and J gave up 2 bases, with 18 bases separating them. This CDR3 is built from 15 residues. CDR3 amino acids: CASNMGLYYTDTQYF. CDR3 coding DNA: TGTGCCAGCAATATGGGACTTTACTACACAGATACGCAGTATTTT.

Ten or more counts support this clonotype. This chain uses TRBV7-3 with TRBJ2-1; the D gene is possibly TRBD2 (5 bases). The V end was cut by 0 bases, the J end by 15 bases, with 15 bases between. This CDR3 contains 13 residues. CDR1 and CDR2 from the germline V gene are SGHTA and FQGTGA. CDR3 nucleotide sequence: TGTGCCAGCAGCTTAACAGGCTCGGGATGGCGGTTCTTC. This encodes CASSLTGSGWRFF.

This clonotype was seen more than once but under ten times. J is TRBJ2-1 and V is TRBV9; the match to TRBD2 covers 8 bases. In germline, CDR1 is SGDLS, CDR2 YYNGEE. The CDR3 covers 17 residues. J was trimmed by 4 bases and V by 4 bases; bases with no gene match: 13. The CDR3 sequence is CASSPGGVGGGYNEQFF. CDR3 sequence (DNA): TGTGCCAGCAGCCCCGGAGGAGTCGGCGGGGGGTACAATGAGCAGTTCTTC.

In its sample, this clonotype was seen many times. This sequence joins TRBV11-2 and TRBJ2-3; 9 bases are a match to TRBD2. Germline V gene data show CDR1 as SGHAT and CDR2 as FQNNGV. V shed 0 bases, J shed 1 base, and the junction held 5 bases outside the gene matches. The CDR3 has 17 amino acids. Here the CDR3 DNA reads TGTGCCAGCAGCTTAGATTCCCTAGCGGGACGCACAGATACGCAGTATTTT. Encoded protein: CASSLDSLAGRTDTQYF.

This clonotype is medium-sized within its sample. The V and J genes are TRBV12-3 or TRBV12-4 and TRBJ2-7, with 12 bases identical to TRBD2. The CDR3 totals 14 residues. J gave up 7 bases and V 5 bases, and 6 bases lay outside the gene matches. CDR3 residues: CASSASGRVREQYF. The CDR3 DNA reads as TGTGCCAGCAGTGCTAGCGGGAGGGTGAGGGAGCAGTACTTC.

The CDR3 protein is CASSGTDSYEQYF. In DNA form, the CDR3 reads TGTGCCAGCAGCGGGACAGACTCCTACGAGCAGTACTTC. The rearrangement joins TRBV9 to TRBJ2-7, with a possible D match to TRBD1 (6 bases). Germline CDR1 is SGDLS and CDR2 is YYNGEE. V was trimmed by 3 bases and J by 0 bases, leaving 7 bases between them. The CDR3 totals 13 residues.

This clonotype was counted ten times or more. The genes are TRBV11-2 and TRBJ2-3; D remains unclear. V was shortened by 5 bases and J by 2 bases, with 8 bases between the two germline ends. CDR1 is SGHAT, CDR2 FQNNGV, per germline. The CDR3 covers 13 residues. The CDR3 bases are TGTGCCAGCAGCACCGGACCCACAGATACGCAGTATTTT. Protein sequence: CASSTGPTDTQYF. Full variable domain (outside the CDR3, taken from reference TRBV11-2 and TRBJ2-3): EAGVAQSPRYKIIEKRQSVAFWCNPISGHATLYWYQQILGQGPKLLIQFQNNGVVDDSQLPKDRFSAERLKGVDSTLKIQPAKLEDSAVYLCASSTGPTDTQYFGPGTRLTVL.